Listed below are T cell receptor beta chains from one sample, sequenced in a study of identical twins. MiXCR, run by TCRdb on the 5' RACE reads, gives a single entry per CDR3 protein. Found here are fewer than 500,000 distinct CDR3 sequences, roughly a quarter of them singletons; the top ten hold roughly 3%. This sample was shared with a second study, whose subject was T cells expressing NK-cell markers.

The sequencing input was CD4+ T cells sorted from blood. These TCRs come from a woman younger than 35 in good health. The CDR3 runs from the conserved cysteine through the conserved F or W. Each record gives: J gene, clone size, V gene, D gene, CDR3 DNA, CDR3 protein. D genes are given only for firm matches. A row's size may be missing; if present it is once, few, many or a size class.

>TRBJ2-3|NA|TRBV4-2|NA
TGTGCCAGCAGCCAAGATGTAGCGGCCCAAACAGATACGCAGTATTTT
CASSQDVAAQTDTQYF
>TRBJ1-2|few|TRBV7-2|TRBD1
TGTGCCAGCAGCCCGGACAGGGGGAACTATGGCTACACCTTC
CASSPDRGNYGYTF
>TRBJ1-5|NA|TRBV18|NA
TGTGCCAGCTCACCGGTGCCAGGGGAAGGTCAGCCCCAGCATTTT
CASSPVPGEGQPQHF
>TRBJ2-7|few|TRBV10-3|NA
TGTGCCATCAGTGTTAGTGGAGGCTCCTACGAGCAGTACTTC
CAISVSGGSYEQYF
>TRBJ1-2|few|TRBV11-1|TRBD1
TGTGCCAGCAGCTTCAGGGGGCCTGGCTATGGCTACACCTTC
CASSFRGPGYGYTF
>TRBJ2-3|NA|TRBV12-3/TRBV12-4|TRBD1
TGTGCCAGCACCCCACAGGGGAGTAGGACAGATACGCAGTATTTT
CASTPQGSRTDTQYF
>TRBJ1-1|NA|TRBV2|TRBD1
TGTGCCAGCAGCTTTAACAGGGGAGAGACTGAAGCTTTCTTT
CASSFNRGETEAFF
>TRBJ2-1|few|TRBV7-9|NA
TGTGCCAGCAGGGATCCGGGGGTCCTACTGAACAATGAGCAGTTCTTC
CASRDPGVLLNNEQFF
>TRBJ2-1|few|TRBV29-1|TRBD1
TGCAGCGTTGGGGGGGGGACAGGGAGTAATGAGCAGTTCTTC
CSVGGGTGSNEQFF
>TRBJ2-3|NA|TRBV7-9|NA
TGTGCCAGCAGCCCTCTCCGAGCCCCCGGTGGGGATACGCAGTATTTT
CASSPLRAPGGDTQYF
>TRBJ2-1|few|TRBV9|NA
TGTGCCAGCAGCGCCGCTTCGACTGTTTACAATGAGCAGTTCTTC
CASSAASTVYNEQFF
>TRBJ2-1|NA|TRBV20-1|NA
TGCAGTGCTAGAGGACCAGGTGGTGAGCAGTTCTTC
CSARGPGGEQFF
>TRBJ1-2|few|TRBV11-2|TRBD1
TGTGCCAGCAGCTTAGTCCAGGGGGCGGGTGGCTACACCTTC
CASSLVQGAGGYTF
>TRBJ2-3|few|TRBV7-9|NA
TGTGCCAGCAGCTTAAGCAGCAGGGATACGCAGTATTTT
CASSLSSRDTQYF
>TRBJ2-7|NA|TRBV12-3/TRBV12-4|TRBD2
TGTGCCAGCAAGTCTAGGGAGGGCACCTACGAGCAGTACTTC
CASKSREGTYEQYF
>TRBJ1-1|few|TRBV27|NA
TGTGCCAGCAGTTTAGCCGACACCCATGAAGCTTTCTTT
CASSLADTHEAFF